The TCR beta chain described here comes from a study of blood T cells in healthy people across ages. A second PCR of roughly 7 to 11 cycles used a sample-barcoded 5' primer and a J-beta primer mix. MiXCR, applied by TCRdb to the 5' RACE reads, yields one record per CDR3 protein. Here the sample spans 900,000 to 950,000 distinct CDR3 sequences, 25% to 35% being singletons. Study-wide findings and caveats: A strong correlation was seen between TCR beta diversity and naive T cell percentage.

Germline V gene data show CDR1 as MDHEN and CDR2 as SYDVKM. The CDR3 has 16 amino acids. The ends were cut back, 3 bases at V and 9 bases at J, with 21 bases in the middle. In the case of this clonotype: Its antigen is not known.

There were at least 6 micrograms of total RNA extracted from every sample. The same data also contributed to another study, on T cells of mothers and their children. That paper notes: The data showed no persistent microchimeric T cell clones.

This TCR came from a woman aged 40 to 49 in good health. Sequencing input: blood. The chain joins TRBV28 to TRBJ1-5; D might be TRBD1 (5 bases). CDR3 amino acids: CASSLPLRGQSVPQHF. The CDR3 DNA follows: TGTGCCAGCAGTTTGCCCCTTCGGGGCCAATCAGTGCCCCAGCATTTT.